There are many counts of the clone carrying this TCR beta chain. The sample is drawn from a study of T cells in Graves' hyperthyroidism and ophthalmopathy. The TCR beta CDR3 regions underwent amplification using RNA transcripts as the source. An initial round of RT-PCR targeting the TCR CDR3 relied on the HTBI primer set. TCRdb ran MiXCR on the multiplex PCR reads and lists one entry per CDR3 protein. Here the sample spans 250,000 to 300,000 distinct CDR3 sequences, 14% to 15% being singletons. This receptor was obtained from a woman in her 40s with Graves' hyperthyroidism that later progressed to Graves' ophthalmopathy. Sequencing was carried out using blood.

The DNA for the CDR3 is TGTGCCAGCTCACCAGCAGGGGCTAGACGAGACGAGCAGTACTTC. Translation: CASSPAGARRDEQYF. This sequence joins TRBV18 and TRBJ2-7; possible D gene TRBD1, 6 bases. The CDR3 is 15 amino acids. V was clipped by 2 bases and J by 5 bases, with 16 bases between them. Looked up from germline, CDR1 is KGHSH and CDR2 is LQKENI.